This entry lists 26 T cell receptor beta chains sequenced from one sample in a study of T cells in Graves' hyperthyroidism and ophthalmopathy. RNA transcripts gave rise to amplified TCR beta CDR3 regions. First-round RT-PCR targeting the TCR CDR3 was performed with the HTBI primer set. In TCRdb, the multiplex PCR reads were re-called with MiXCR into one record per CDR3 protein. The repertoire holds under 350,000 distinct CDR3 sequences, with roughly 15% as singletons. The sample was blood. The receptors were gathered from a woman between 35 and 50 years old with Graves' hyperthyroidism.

CDR3 sequence reads: CATSDTSYNEQFF. CDR3 nucleotide sequence: TGTGCCACCAGTGACACCTCCTACAATGAGCAGTTCTTC. V gene TRBV24-1 combines with J gene TRBJ2-1; D is unclear. V was cut by 4 bases and J by 0 bases, with 3 bases left in between. The CDR3 runs to 13 residues. Germline CDR1 reads KGHDR; CDR2 reads SFDVKD.

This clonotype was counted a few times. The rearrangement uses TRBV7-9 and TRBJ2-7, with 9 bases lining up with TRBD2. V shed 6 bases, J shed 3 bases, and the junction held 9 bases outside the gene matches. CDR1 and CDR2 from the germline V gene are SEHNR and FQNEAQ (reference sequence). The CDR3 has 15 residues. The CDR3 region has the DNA TGTGCCAGCAGTCCTGGACTAGCGAGGCACTACGAGCAGTACTTC. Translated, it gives CASSPGLARHYEQYF.

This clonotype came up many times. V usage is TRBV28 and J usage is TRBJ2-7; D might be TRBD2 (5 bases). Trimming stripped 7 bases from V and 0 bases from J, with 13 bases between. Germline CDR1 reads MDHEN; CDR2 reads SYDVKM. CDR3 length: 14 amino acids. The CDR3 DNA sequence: TGTGCCAGCAAAAGCGGAGCTACCTCCTACGAGCAGTACTTC. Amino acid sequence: CASKSGATSYEQYF.

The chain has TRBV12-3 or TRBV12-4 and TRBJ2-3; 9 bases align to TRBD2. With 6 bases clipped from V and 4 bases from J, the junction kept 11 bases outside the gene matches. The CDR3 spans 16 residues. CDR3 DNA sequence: TGTGCCAGCAGCCCGACTAGCGGTATACGCGCAGATACGCAGTATTTT. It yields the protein CASSPTSGIRADTQYF.

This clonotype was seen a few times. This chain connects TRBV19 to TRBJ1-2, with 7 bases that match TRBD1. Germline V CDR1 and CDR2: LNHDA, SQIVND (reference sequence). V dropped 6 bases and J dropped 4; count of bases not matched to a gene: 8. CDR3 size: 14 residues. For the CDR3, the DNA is TGTGCCAGTAGCAATCAAGGGGGCCCCTATGGCTACACCTTC. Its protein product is CASSNQGGPYGYTF.

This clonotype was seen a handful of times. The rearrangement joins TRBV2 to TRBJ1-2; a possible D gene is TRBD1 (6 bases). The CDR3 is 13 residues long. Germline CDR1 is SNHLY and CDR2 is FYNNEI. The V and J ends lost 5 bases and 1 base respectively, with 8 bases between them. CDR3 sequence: CASSMDSNYGYTF. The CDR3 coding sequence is TGTGCCAGCAGTATGGACAGTAACTATGGCTACACCTTC.

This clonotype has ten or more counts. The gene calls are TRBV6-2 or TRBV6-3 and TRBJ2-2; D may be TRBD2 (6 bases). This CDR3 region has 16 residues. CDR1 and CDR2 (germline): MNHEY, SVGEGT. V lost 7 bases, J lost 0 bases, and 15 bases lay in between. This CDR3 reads CASNTPGTSNTGELFF. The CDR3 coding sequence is TGTGCCAGCAATACCCCCGGGACTTCGAACACCGGGGAGCTGTTTTTT.

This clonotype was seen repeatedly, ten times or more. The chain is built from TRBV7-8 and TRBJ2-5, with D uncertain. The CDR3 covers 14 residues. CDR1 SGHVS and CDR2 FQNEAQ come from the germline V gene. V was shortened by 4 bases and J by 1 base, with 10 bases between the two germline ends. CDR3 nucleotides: TGTGCCAGCAGCTCTCCCCCCGCCCAAGAGACCCAGTACTTC. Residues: CASSSPPAQETQYF.

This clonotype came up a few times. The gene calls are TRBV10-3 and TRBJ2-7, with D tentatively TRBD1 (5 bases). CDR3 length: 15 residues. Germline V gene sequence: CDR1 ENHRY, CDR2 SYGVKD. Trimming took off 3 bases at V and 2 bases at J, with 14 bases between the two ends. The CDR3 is CAISDGAPGAYEQYF. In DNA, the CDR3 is TGTGCCATCAGTGATGGGGCGCCTGGGGCCTACGAGCAGTACTTC.

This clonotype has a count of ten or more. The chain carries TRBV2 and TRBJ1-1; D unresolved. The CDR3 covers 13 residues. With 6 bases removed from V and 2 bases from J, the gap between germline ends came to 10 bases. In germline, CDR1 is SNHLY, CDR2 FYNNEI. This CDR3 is CASRGNRNTEAFF. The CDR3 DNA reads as TGTGCCAGCAGGGGCAACAGAAACACTGAAGCTTTCTTT.

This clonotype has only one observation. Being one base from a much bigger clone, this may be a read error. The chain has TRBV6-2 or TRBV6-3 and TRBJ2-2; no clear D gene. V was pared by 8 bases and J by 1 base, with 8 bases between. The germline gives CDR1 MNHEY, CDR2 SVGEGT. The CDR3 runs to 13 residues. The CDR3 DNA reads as TGTGCCAGCCGGAACTGGAACACCGGGGAGCTGTTTTTT. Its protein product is CASRNWNTGELFF.

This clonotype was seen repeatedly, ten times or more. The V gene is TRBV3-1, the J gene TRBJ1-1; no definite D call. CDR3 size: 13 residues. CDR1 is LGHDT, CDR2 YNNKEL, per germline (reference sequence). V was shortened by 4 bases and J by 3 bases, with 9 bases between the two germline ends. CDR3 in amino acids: CASSPVPDTEAFF. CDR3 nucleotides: TGTGCCAGCAGCCCCGTACCGGACACTGAAGCTTTCTTT.

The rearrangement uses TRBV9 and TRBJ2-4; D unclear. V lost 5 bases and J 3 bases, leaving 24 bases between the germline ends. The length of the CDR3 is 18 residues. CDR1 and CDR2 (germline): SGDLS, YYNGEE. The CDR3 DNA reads TGTGCCAGCAGGGGGTTTCGGCGCGCCCTCTTGGACAAAAACATTCAGTACTTC. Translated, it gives CASRGFRRALLDKNIQYF.

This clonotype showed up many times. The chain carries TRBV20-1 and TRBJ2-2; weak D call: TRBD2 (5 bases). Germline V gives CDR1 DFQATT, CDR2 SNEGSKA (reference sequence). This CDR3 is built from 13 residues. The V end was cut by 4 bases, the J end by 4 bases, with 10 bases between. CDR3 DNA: TGCAGTGCTAAGGCGGGCCGCACCGGGGAGCTGTTTTTT. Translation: CSAKAGRTGELFF.

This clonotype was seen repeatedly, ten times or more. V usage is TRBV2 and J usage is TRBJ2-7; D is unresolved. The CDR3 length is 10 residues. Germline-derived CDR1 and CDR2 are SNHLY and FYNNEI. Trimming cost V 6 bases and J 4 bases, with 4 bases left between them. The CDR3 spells CASRYYEQYF. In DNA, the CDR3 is TGTGCCAGCAGGTATTACGAGCAGTACTTC.

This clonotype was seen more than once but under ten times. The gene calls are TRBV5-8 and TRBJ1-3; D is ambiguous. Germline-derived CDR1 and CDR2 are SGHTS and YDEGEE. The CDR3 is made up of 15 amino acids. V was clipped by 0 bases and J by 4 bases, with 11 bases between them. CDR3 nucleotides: TGTGCCAGCAGCTTGGGCGGACCCGGGGGAAACACCATATATTTT. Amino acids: CASSLGGPGGNTIYF.

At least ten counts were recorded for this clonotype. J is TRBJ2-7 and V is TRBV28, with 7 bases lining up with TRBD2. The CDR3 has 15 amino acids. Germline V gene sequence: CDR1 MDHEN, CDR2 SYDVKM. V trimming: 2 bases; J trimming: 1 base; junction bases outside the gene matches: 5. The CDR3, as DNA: TGTGCCAGCAGTTTAGGCGGGAGTGAATCCTACGAGCAGTACTTC. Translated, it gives CASSLGGSESYEQYF.

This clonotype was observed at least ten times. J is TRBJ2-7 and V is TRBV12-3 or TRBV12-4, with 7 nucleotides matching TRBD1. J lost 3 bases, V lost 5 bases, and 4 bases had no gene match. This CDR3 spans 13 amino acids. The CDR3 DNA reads TGTGCCAGCAGTCCGGACAGGAACTACGAGCAGTACTTC. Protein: CASSPDRNYEQYF.

For the CDR3, the DNA is TGCGCCAGCAGCTTGGGGCCCGCAGGGACGAGCACCGGGGAGCTGTTTTTT. The encoded protein is CASSLGPAGTSTGELFF. V is TRBV5-1 and J is TRBJ2-2; the D gene could be TRBD1 or TRBD2 (5 bases each). Trimming left V 0 bases short and J 4 bases short, with 16 bases between. This CDR3 has 17 residues. Germline values: CDR1 SGHRS, CDR2 YFSETQ.

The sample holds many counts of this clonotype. The CDR3 loop is CASSLWGDTQYF. The CDR3, as DNA: TGTGCCAGCAGTTTATGGGGGGATACGCAGTATTTT. The chain links TRBV28 to TRBJ2-3; D is unclear. The CDR3 sequence is 12 residues long. Germline assignment: CDR1 MDHEN and CDR2 SYDVKM. The V gene lost 0 bases and the J gene lost 6 bases, with 4 bases spanning the gap.

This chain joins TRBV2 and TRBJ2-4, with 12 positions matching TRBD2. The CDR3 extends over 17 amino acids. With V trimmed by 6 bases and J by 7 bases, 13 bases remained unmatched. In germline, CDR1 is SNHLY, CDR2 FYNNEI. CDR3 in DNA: TGTGCCAGCAGCAGACTAGCGGGAGAGGGAGGTGGGAACATTCAGTACTTC. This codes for CASSRLAGEGGGNIQYF.

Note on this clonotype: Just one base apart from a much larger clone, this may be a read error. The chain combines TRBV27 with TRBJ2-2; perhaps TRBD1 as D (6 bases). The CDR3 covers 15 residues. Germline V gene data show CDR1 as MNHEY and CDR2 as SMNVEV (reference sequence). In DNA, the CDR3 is TGTGCCAGCAGGCTCGAGGGGGTCGGGACCGGGGAGCTGTCTTTT. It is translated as CASRLEGVGTGELSF.

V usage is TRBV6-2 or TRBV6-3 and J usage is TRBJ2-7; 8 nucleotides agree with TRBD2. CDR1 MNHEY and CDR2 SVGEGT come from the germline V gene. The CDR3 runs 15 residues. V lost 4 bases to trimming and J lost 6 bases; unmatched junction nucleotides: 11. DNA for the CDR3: TGTGCCAGCAGTTGGATTAGCGGGAAAGGAGGCGAGCAGTACTTC. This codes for CASSWISGKGGEQYF.

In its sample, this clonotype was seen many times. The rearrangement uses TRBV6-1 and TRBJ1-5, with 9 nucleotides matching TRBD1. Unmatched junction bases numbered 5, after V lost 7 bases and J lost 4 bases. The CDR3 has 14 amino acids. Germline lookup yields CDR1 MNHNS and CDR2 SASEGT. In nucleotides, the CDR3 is TGTGCCAGCACCTCAGGACAGGGGAATCAGCCCCAGCATTTT. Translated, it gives CASTSGQGNQPQHF.

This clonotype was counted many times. The CDR3 region is CASSPMDLLSYNEQFF. The CDR3 coding sequence is TGTGCCAGCAGCCCGATGGACTTACTCTCCTACAATGAGCAGTTCTTC. J is TRBJ2-1 and V is TRBV2, with D possibly TRBD2 on 5 matching bases. This CDR3 region has 16 residues. Germline V gives CDR1 SNHLY, CDR2 FYNNEI. Trimming shortened V by 6 bases and J by 0 bases, and 15 bases separated the two germline ends.

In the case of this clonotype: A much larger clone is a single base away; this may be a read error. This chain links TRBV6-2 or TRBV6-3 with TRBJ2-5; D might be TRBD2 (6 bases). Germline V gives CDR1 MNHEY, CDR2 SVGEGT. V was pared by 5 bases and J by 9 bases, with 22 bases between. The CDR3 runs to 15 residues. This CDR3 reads CASSLTTRLLEAQYF. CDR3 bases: TGTGCCAGCAGTCTGACGACTAGGTTGCTGGAGGCCCAGTACTTC.